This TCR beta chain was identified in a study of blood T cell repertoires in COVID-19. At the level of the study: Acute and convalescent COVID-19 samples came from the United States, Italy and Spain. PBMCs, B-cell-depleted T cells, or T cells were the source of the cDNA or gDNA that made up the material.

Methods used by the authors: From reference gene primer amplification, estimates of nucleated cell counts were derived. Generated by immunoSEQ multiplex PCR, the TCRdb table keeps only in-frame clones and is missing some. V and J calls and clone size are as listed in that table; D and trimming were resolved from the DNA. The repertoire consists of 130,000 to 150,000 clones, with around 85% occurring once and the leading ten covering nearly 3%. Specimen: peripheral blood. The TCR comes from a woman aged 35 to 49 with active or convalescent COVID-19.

The CDR3 here is CAGTTGHNQPQHF. In DNA, the CDR3 is TGTGCCGGAACAACAGGGCACAATCAGCCCCAGCATTTT. The V call is TRBV30, the J call TRBJ1-5; tentatively, D is TRBD1 (6 bases). Per the germline V gene, CDR1 is GTSNPN and CDR2 is SVGIG (reference sequence). The CDR3 has 13 residues. Trimming pared 8 bases from V and 3 bases from J, leaving 14 bases between. Variable domain in full (rest from reference TRBV30 and TRBJ1-5): SQTIHQWPATLVQPVGSPLSLECTVEGTSNPNLYWYRQAAGRGLQLLFYSVGIGQISSEVPQNLSASRPQDRQFILSSKKLLLSDSGFYLCAGTTGHNQPQHFGDGTRLSIL.